The 4 T cell receptor beta chains presented below share a single source sample, sequenced in a study of blood T cell repertoires in COVID-19. Data came from immunoSEQ multiplex PCR; TCRdb stores just in-frame clones and leaves some out. The sample carries approximately 210,000 clones, roughly three quarters recorded once. Sequencing was done on a sample of PBMCs or T cells enriched from blood (not recorded which). The receptor set was obtained from a woman between 50 and 59 years old with acute COVID-19.

Only one count was recorded for this clone. Here the CDR3 reads CASRIFGQGVFGYTF. CDR3 coding DNA: TGTGCCAGCCGGATTTTCGGACAGGGGGTGTTCGGCTACACCTTC. The chain employs TRBV28 and TRBJ1-2; 10 positions agree with TRBD1. The CDR3 runs to 15 residues. Germline V gene data show CDR1 as MDHEN and CDR2 as SYDVKM. Unmatched junction bases numbered 14, after V lost 8 bases and J lost 8 bases.

The chain recombines TRBV12-3 or TRBV12-4 with TRBJ2-7, with 7 bases that match TRBD1. With V trimmed by 6 bases and J by 3 bases, 2 bases remained unmatched. This CDR3 is built from 12 residues. The CDR3 is CASSQGDYEQYV. The CDR3 nucleotides read TGTGCCAGCAGCCAGGGGGACTACGAGCAGTACGTC.

V and J are TRBV7-9 and TRBJ1-1; D is unclear. CDR1 and CDR2 (germline): SEHNR, FQNEAQ (reference sequence). Trimming stripped 1 base from V and 1 base from J, with 10 bases between. The CDR3 consists of 15 residues. The CDR3 bases are TGTGCCAGCAGCTTAGAGAGCCACCCGAACACTGAAGCTTTCTTT. Its translation is CASSLESHPNTEAFF.

The DNA of the CDR3 is TGCGCCAGCAGCCTTAGGCCGGGACAGGGGCGCAATGAGCAGTTCTTC. Translating gives CASSLRPGQGRNEQFF. The rearrangement uses TRBV4-1 and TRBJ2-1; 10 nucleotides line up with TRBD1. Germline loops: CDR1 MGHRA, CDR2 YSYEKL. The CDR3 sequence is 16 residues long. The V gene end was trimmed by 4 bases and the J gene end by 6 bases; junction bases not matched to a gene: 9.